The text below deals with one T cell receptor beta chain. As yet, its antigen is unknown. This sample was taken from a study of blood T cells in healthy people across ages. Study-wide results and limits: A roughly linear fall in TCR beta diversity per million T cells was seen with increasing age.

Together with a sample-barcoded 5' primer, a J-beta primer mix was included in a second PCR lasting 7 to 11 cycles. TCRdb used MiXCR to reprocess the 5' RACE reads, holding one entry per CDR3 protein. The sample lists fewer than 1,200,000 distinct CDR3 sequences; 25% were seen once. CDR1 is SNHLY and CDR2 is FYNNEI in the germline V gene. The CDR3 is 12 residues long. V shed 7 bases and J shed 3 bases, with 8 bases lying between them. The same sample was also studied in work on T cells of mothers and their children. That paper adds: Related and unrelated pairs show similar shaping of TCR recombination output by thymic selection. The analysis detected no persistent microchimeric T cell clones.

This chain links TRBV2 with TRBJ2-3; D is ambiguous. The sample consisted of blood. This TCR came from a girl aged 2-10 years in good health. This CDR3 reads CASIERTDTQYF. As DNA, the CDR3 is TGTGCCAGCATTGAGAGAACAGATACGCAGTATTTT.